The T cell receptor (beta chain) under discussion was sequenced for a study of OX40 agonist ivuxolimab in advanced cancers. Across the whole study: Ivuxolimab doses were 0.01, 0.1, 0.3, 1.5, 3 or 10 mg/kg every 2 weeks.

TCRdb keeps only in-frame clones here, not all; method: immunoSEQ multiplex PCR. The table shows 45,000 to 75,000 clones, with 70% to 80% occurring only once. Germline V gene data show CDR1 as SNHLY and CDR2 as FYNNEI. This CDR3 is built from 13 residues. Trimming took off 7 bases at V and 5 bases at J, with 14 bases between the two ends. The TCR originated in an adult with an advanced solid tumor such as melanoma, head and neck, liver or kidney cancer. Sequenced material: CD4+ or CD8+ T cells sorted from blood, taken in a trial of the OX40 agonist ivuxolimab. The J gene is TRBJ2-5, the V gene TRBV2, with D possibly being TRBD1 (5 bases). The CDR3 region has the DNA TGTGCCAGCAAACAGGCTACCGTGGAGACCCAGTACTTC. It is translated as CASKQATVETQYF.